The source of this T cell receptor beta chain is a study of OX40 agonist ivuxolimab in advanced cancers. In the study overall: The group had a mean age of about 60 years, ranged from about 20 to 80, and was roughly 80% male.

Looked up from germline, CDR1 is SGHVS and CDR2 is FNYEAQ. Deletions cut 1 base from V and 6 bases from J, with 16 bases between. This CDR3 has 15 amino acids. This table comes from immunoSEQ multiplex PCR, and its TCRdb copy is limited to in-frame clones, with some not included. The sample consists of approximately 58,000 clones, approximately 90% of them appearing once. Broader study findings: It was not determined which antigens were specifically recognized by the peripheral T cells that had undergone clonal expansion.

To note about this clone: The antigen is not known.

The gene calls are TRBV7-6 and TRBJ2-7; maybe TRBD2 (7 bases). The TCR originated in an adult with an advanced solid tumor such as melanoma, head and neck, liver or kidney cancer. This specimen was CD4+ or CD8+ T cells sorted from blood, taken in a trial of the OX40 agonist ivuxolimab. CDR3: CASSLGQGRGIEQYF. The CDR3 nucleotides are TGTGCCAGCAGCTTAGGTCAGGGGAGGGGTATCGAGCAGTACTTC.